Shown below are 3 T cell receptor beta chains from a single sample sequenced in a study of blood T cell repertoires in COVID-19. The method was immunoSEQ multiplex PCR; TCRdb's version includes in-frame clones alone and lacks a portion of them. Here the sample spans about 310,000 clones, roughly 88% being singletons. The sequenced sample was PBMCs or T cells enriched from blood (not recorded which). Receptors originate from a man aged 30-40 years who had recovered from COVID-19.

The chain combines TRBV7-2 with TRBJ1-1; TRBD1 is a possible D gene (5 bases). V gave up 2 bases and J gave up 0 bases, with 13 bases separating them. Germline CDR1 is SGHTA and CDR2 is FQGNSA. This CDR3 has 16 residues. The CDR3 nucleotides are TGTGCCAGCAGCTTAATGGGTGCGGGGGTGAACACTGAAGCTTTCTTT. Translated: CASSLMGAGVNTEAFF.

This rearrangement joins TRBV19 to TRBJ1-1, with 10 bases matching TRBD1. The junction had 4 bases not matched to a gene; V was cut back by 5 bases and J by 1 base. The CDR3 sequence is 15 residues long. Germline-derived CDR1 and CDR2 are LNHDA and SQIVND (reference sequence). For the CDR3, the DNA is TGTGCCAGTAGTCCCCGGGACAGGGGGAACACTGAAGCTTTCTTT. Its protein product is CASSPRDRGNTEAFF.

This chain connects TRBV27 to TRBJ2-3, with D perhaps matching TRBD2 (5 bases). V was trimmed by 2 bases and J by 4 bases, leaving 19 bases between them. Germline V gives CDR1 MNHEY, CDR2 SMNVEV (reference sequence). This CDR3 is 17 amino acids long. The CDR3 DNA sequence: TGTGCCAGCAGTTTAGAAGTCGAGCAGCGGTACCCAGATACGCAGTATTTT. Translating gives CASSLEVEQRYPDTQYF.